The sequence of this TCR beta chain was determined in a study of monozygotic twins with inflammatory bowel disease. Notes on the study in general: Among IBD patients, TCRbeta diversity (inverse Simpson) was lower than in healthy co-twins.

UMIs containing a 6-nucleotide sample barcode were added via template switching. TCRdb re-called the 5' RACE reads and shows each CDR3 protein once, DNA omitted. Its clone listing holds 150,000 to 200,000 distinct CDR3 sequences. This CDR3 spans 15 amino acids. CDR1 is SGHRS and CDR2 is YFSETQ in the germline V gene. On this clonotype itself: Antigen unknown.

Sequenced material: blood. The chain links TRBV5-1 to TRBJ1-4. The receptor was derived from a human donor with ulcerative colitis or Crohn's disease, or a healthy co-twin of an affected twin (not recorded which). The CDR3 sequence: CASSPEPATNEKLFF.